A selection of T cell receptor beta chains follows, all from one sample in a study of T-cell reconstitution after alpha-beta-depleted transplantation in children. TCRdb independently ran MiXCR on the PCR reads; one entry per CDR3 protein. The profile shows some 87,000 distinct CDR3 sequences, 15% to 18% of them singletons. Sequenced here: PBMCs, mostly from graft donor cells, sampled 180 days after TCRalphabeta/CD19-depleted stem cell transplant. The receptors originated from a male patient aged 2-9 years who had a stem cell transplant for acute lymphoblastic leukemia, so the T cells may come from the graft donor. CDR3s include the opening cysteine and the closing phenylalanine or tryptophan. The D gene is left open where the match is weak. Part of the rows lack a size; the others show once, few, many or a class for expanded clones.

V	D	size	J	DNA	CDR3
TRBV27	NA	NA	TRBJ1-5	TGTGCCAGCAGTTTAGGGGGCCGCAGACCCCAGCATTTT	CASSLGGRRPQHF
TRBV27	NA	medium-sized	TRBJ2-6	TGTGCCAGCAAAACAGACAACTCTGGGGCCAACGTCCTGACTTTC	CASKTDNSGANVLTF
TRBV3-1	NA	NA	TRBJ2-5	TGTGCCAGCAGCCAAGGTACCGGGCTTCAAGAGACCCAGTACTTC	CASSQGTGLQETQYF
TRBV6-5	TRBD1	NA	TRBJ1-2	TGTGCCAGCAGTTACCGACAGGGGGACCATGGCTACACCTTC	CASSYRQGDHGYTF
TRBV20-1	NA	few	TRBJ1-1	TGCAGTGCTCGTCACAGCCAGGCGGTGGTGGGGGCTTTCTTT	CSARHSQAVVGAFF
TRBV12-3/TRBV12-4	NA	few	TRBJ2-1	TGTGCCAGCAGCTATTATGGGAGCTCCTACAATGAGCAGTTCTTC	CASSYYGSSYNEQFF
TRBV4-2	NA	few	TRBJ1-2	TGTGCCAGCAGCCAAGAGGAGGGAGGGGCGGACTATGGCTACACCTTC	CASSQEEGGADYGYTF
TRBV7-2	TRBD2	medium-sized	TRBJ2-7	TGTGCCAGCAGTCTCCAATCGGGGACTATAAACTACGAGCAGTACTTC	CASSLQSGTINYEQYF
TRBV9	TRBD2	NA	TRBJ2-7	TGTGCCAGCAGCGTGGGAGCGGGGGGGCCCCACGAGCAGTACTTC	CASSVGAGGPHEQYF
TRBV3-1	NA	few	TRBJ1-1	TGTGCCAGCGGGTTAGGTCAGGGGTTGAACACTGAAGCTTTCTTT	CASGLGQGLNTEAFF
TRBV18	NA	few	TRBJ2-3	TGTGCCAGCTCACCAGATGACGAGGATACGCAGTATTTT	CASSPDDEDTQYF
TRBV12-3/TRBV12-4	NA	many	TRBJ2-7	TGTGCCAGCGCTCGGGAGCAGAGCTCCTACGAGCAGTACTTC	CASAREQSSYEQYF
TRBV3-1	NA	few	TRBJ1-1	TGTGCCAGCAGCCAAAGGGGGGGGGTGATGGACGCAGCTTTCTTT	CASSQRGGVMDAAFF
TRBV7-6	NA	NA	TRBJ2-1	TGTGCCAGCAGCTTAGGGCAGATCACCTACAATGAGCAGTTCTTC	CASSLGQITYNEQFF
TRBV2	NA	few	TRBJ2-7	TGTGCCAGCAGGCAAGGACAGACCGAGCAGTACTTC	CASRQGQTEQYF
TRBV7-6	NA	NA	TRBJ1-5	TGTGCCAGCAGCTTAGGCGGTGGGGGAGCCCAGCATTTT	CASSLGGGGAQHF
TRBV7-2	NA	once	TRBJ2-1	TGTGCCAGCAGCCCTGATAAGGGGCATGAGCAGTTCTTC	CASSPDKGHEQFF
TRBV5-1	NA	many	TRBJ1-1	TGCGCCAGCAGCTTCTTCCAGCGCGGGGACACTGAAGCTTTCTTT	CASSFFQRGDTEAFF
TRBV10-2	TRBD1	few	TRBJ2-2	TGCGCCAGCAGTGCCGGGACAGGTATCACCGGGGAGCTGTTTTTT	CASSAGTGITGELFF
TRBV20-1	NA	NA	TRBJ1-5	TGCTGTGCTAGAGCCAGTGGCGGGCGCCCTTATAGCAATCAGCCCCAGCATTTT	CCARASGGRPYSNQPQHF
TRBV20-1	NA	NA	TRBJ1-5	TGCAGTGCTACGGCCGCTTCTCAGCCCCAGCATTTT	CSATAASQPQHF
TRBV20-1	NA	NA	TRBJ1-1	TGCAGTGCAGACGGGGGGCTGAACACTGAAGCTTTCTTT	CSADGGLNTEAFF
TRBV28	NA	few	TRBJ2-1	TGTGCCAGCAGTTTAGAGAGCGGCGGTATTATCTCCTACAATGAGCAGTTCTTC	CASSLESGGIISYNEQFF
TRBV5-1	NA	NA	TRBJ1-5	TGCGCCAGCAGCTTACAGGGACCTAATAGCAATCAGCCCCAGCATTTT	CASSLQGPNSNQPQHF
TRBV7-2	NA	NA	TRBJ2-2	TGTGCCAGCAGCTTTTTCCCGGGCACCGGGGAGCTGTTTTTT	CASSFFPGTGELFF
TRBV29-1	TRBD1	NA	TRBJ2-7	TGCAGCGCGGCGACGGGACAGCCATTACCCTCAGCCTACGAGCAGTACTTC	CSAATGQPLPSAYEQYF
TRBV7-6	TRBD2	NA	TRBJ2-3	TGTGCCAGCAGCTTCGGACTAGACCACACAGATACGCAGTATTTT	CASSFGLDHTDTQYF
TRBV5-1	TRBD1	few	TRBJ2-2	TGCGCCAGCAATGACAGGGGGAACACCGGGGAGCTGTTTTTT	CASNDRGNTGELFF
TRBV6-1	TRBD1	NA	TRBJ2-5	TGTGCCAGCAGCCAAGACAGGGGGCAGGAGACCCAGTACTTC	CASSQDRGQETQYF
TRBV5-1	TRBD1	once	TRBJ2-3	TGCGCCAGCAGCTTGGAGGGGGCCGTGGTAACAGATACGCAGTATTTT	CASSLEGAVVTDTQYF
TRBV6-5	TRBD2	NA	TRBJ2-5	TGTGCCAGCAGTTACGGTGGGCTAGCGGGGGTCGGGGAGACCCAGTACTTC	CASSYGGLAGVGETQYF
TRBV7-9	NA	few	TRBJ2-4	TGTGCCAGCAGCTCCCCGCCGGGAAAGGTTGGAAACATTCAGTACTTC	CASSSPPGKVGNIQYF
TRBV12-3/TRBV12-4	NA	NA	TRBJ1-3	TGTGCCAGCAGGAATCCGACGGGCTCTGGAAACACCATATATTTT	CASRNPTGSGNTIYF
TRBV7-2	NA	few	TRBJ2-3	TGTGCCAGCAGCTTTGCCGGGGGAAGCCTCACAGATACGCAGTATTTT	CASSFAGGSLTDTQYF
TRBV7-9	NA	NA	TRBJ2-3	TGTGCCAGCAGCTTACCCCGGTGGGGGGCCACAGATACGCAGTATTTT	CASSLPRWGATDTQYF
TRBV9	TRBD1	NA	TRBJ1-1	TGTGCCAGCAGCCCGACAGGGTTTGGCACTGAAGCTTTCTTT	CASSPTGFGTEAFF